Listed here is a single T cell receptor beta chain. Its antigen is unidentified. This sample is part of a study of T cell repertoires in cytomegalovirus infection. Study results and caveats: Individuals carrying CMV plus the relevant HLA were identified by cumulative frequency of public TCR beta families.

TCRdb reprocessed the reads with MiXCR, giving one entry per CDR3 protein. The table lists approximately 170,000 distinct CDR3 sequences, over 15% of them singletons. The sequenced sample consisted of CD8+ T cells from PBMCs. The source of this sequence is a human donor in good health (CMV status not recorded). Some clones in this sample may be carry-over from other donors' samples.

CDR3 nucleotides: TGTGCCAGCAGGGACAGCGCCTACGAGCAGTACTTC. It encodes CASRDSAYEQYF. The rearrangement joins TRBV5-5 to TRBJ2-7; D may be TRBD1 (6 bases). CDR1 is SGHKS, CDR2 YYEKEE, per germline (reference sequence). V lost 5 bases and J 2 bases, leaving 8 bases between the germline ends. The CDR3 has 12 residues. The entire variable domain, with the rest obtained from reference TRBV5-5 and TRBJ2-7, is as follows: DAGVTQSPTHLIKTRGQQVTLRCSPISGHKSVSWYQQVLGQGPQFIFQYYEKEERGRGNFPDRFSARQFPNYSSELNVNALLLGDSALYLCASRDSAYEQYFGPGTRLTVT.